This entry lists 27 T cell receptor beta chains sequenced from one sample in a study of blood T cell repertoires in COVID-19. TCRdb's copy holds only in-frame clones and misses some; the assay was immunoSEQ multiplex PCR. The sample has 50,000 to 55,000 clones; around nine tenths are singletons. Source material: peripheral blood. The receptors were gathered from a man aged 50 or older with acute or convalescent COVID-19.

The V gene is TRBV4-2, the J gene TRBJ2-7, with 10 bases matching TRBD2. V dropped 0 bases and J dropped 6; count of bases not matched to a gene: 11. CDR3 size: 17 residues. The V gene's germline CDR1 is LGHNA and CDR2 YNFKEQ. The chain's CDR3 is CASSQEFASGRVGEQYF. CDR3 nucleotide sequence: TGTGCCAGCAGCCAAGAGTTTGCTAGCGGGAGAGTAGGCGAGCAGTACTTC.

The rearrangement joins TRBV14 to TRBJ1-2; D is unresolved. Between the trimmed V and J ends, which lost 3 bases and 4 bases, there was a span of 15 bases. The CDR3 extends over 15 amino acids. Germline V gene data show CDR1 as SGHDN and CDR2 as FVKESK. The CDR3 reads CASSHLGKAGYGYTF. CDR3 bases: TGTGCCAGCAGCCATTTGGGAAAGGCGGGCTATGGCTACACCTTC.

The chain couples TRBV10-3 to TRBJ2-5, with TRBD2 identical over 13 bases. The CDR3 totals 14 residues. Germline V CDR1 and CDR2: ENHRY, SYGVKD. V shed 10 bases and J 8 bases; nucleotides not matched to a gene: 10. CDR3 nucleotide sequence: TGTGCCACCCTGACTAGCGGGGGGCCTAGTACCCAGTACTTC. It codes for CATLTSGGPSTQYF.

This clone was observed a few times. The chain joins TRBV6-2 or TRBV6-3 to TRBJ1-1; D is undetermined. The CDR3 is made up of 14 amino acids. Germline values: CDR1 MNHEY, CDR2 SVGEGT. The ends were cut back, 0 bases at V and 1 base at J, with 6 bases in the middle. CDR3 region: CASSYSGRNTEAFF. The CDR3 DNA follows: TGTGCCAGCAGTTACTCGGGCAGGAACACTGAAGCTTTCTTT.

The CDR3: CASSLVGTDYGYTF. The CDR3 DNA is TGTGCCAGCAGCTTAGTTGGGACAGATTATGGCTACACCTTC. This chain links TRBV7-2 with TRBJ1-2; TRBD1 agrees at 7 bases. With V trimmed by 1 base and J by 5 bases, 4 bases remained unmatched. Germline V gene lookup returns CDR1 SGHTA and CDR2 FQGNSA. The CDR3 contains 14 residues.

The chain carries TRBV5-6 and TRBJ1-1; perhaps TRBD1 as D (6 bases). Germline CDR1 is SGHDT and CDR2 is YYEEEE. Trimming stripped 3 bases from V and 0 bases from J, with 12 bases between. The CDR3 consists of 15 residues. CDR3 nucleotides: TGTGCCAGCAGCTCAATCGACAGGATGAACACTGAAGCTTTCTTT. It yields the protein CASSSIDRMNTEAFF.

This sequence joins TRBV15 and TRBJ1-4; D unclear. Germline V gene data show CDR1 as LNHNV and CDR2 as YYDKDF (reference sequence). The length of the CDR3 is 17 residues. The V and J ends lost 3 bases and 0 bases respectively, with 14 bases between them. The CDR3 is CATSSEYIEATNEKLFF. The CDR3 nucleotides read TGTGCCACCAGCAGTGAATATATTGAGGCAACTAATGAAAAACTGTTTTTT.

The chain joins TRBV6-5 to TRBJ1-1; D gene uncertain. The CDR3 runs 10 residues. The germline V and J ends were trimmed by 6 bases and 7 bases, with 6 bases remaining between them. The germline CDR1 and CDR2 sequences are MNHEY and SVGAGI. The DNA for the CDR3 is TGTGCCAGCAGGAGAGGTGAAGCTTTCTTT. Its protein is CASRRGEAFF.

The rearrangement links TRBV30 to TRBJ1-1; tentatively, D is TRBD1 (6 bases). The germline V gene encodes CDR1 GTSNPN and CDR2 SVGIG (reference sequence). The V end lost 2 bases, the J end lost 6 bases, and 10 bases lay between the germline ends. This CDR3 has 12 amino acids. The CDR3 here is CAWSMGGPEAFF. DNA for the CDR3: TGTGCCTGGAGTATGGGGGGGCCTGAAGCTTTCTTT.

The chain links TRBV6-1 to TRBJ2-3; the match to TRBD1 covers 9 bases. CDR1 is MNHNS and CDR2 is SASEGT in the germline V gene. J lost 2 bases, V lost 2 bases, and 2 bases had no gene match. CDR3 length equals 15 residues. The CDR3 loop reads CASSERDRDTDTQYF. DNA for the CDR3: TGTGCCAGCAGTGAACGGGACAGGGACACAGATACGCAGTATTTT.

The chain couples TRBV7-2 to TRBJ2-5, with TRBD2 identical over 8 bases. The CDR3 length is 16 residues. Germline values: CDR1 SGHTA, CDR2 FQGNSA. The ends lost 5 bases at V and 4 bases at J; junction bases unmatched: 12. The CDR3 sequence is CASSPHSGEPPETQYF. The CDR3, as DNA: TGTGCCAGCAGCCCCCATAGCGGGGAACCCCCAGAGACCCAGTACTTC.

The chain employs TRBV30 and TRBJ1-1; 9 nucleotides line up with TRBD1. Looked up from germline, CDR1 is GTSNPN and CDR2 is SVGIG (reference sequence). V trimming: 4 bases; J trimming: 5 bases; junction bases outside the gene matches: 11. CDR3 length: 15 residues. Here the CDR3 reads CAWKDRGVWSTEAFF. The DNA of the CDR3 is TGTGCCTGGAAGGACAGGGGTGTTTGGTCGACTGAAGCTTTCTTT. The whole variable domain, filled in from reference TRBV30 and TRBJ1-1, reads SQTIHQWPATLVQPVGSPLSLECTVEGTSNPNLYWYRQAAGRGLQLLFYSVGIGQISSEVPQNLSASRPQDRQFILSSKKLLLSDSGFYLCAWKDRGVWSTEAFFGQGTRLTVV.

This rearrangement joins TRBV28 to TRBJ2-7, with TRBD1 identical over 8 bases. J was trimmed by 3 bases and V by 5 bases; bases with no gene match: 9. This CDR3 comprises 15 residues. The V gene's germline CDR1 is MDHEN and CDR2 SYDVKM. CDR3 nucleotide sequence: TGTGCCAGCAGTACGGGACAGGCCCCCCACTACGAGCAGTACTTC. Protein: CASSTGQAPHYEQYF.

The chain is built from TRBV7-6 and TRBJ1-2, with 7 bases identical to TRBD1. The V gene's germline CDR1 is SGHVS and CDR2 FNYEAQ. CDR3 length: 15 residues. The trim removed 5 bases at V and 4 bases at J, leaving 10 bases unmatched. CDR3 coding DNA: TGTGCCAGCAGCCCCTCGGGGACAGCCACCTATGGCTACACCTTC. Its protein is CASSPSGTATYGYTF.

This clone was picked up a small number of times. The J gene is TRBJ1-3, the V gene TRBV5-1; D call uncertain. The germline CDR1 and CDR2 sequences are SGHRS and YFSETQ. V lost 3 bases, J lost 0 bases, and 13 bases lay in between. CDR3 length: 16 amino acids. Written as DNA, the CDR3 is TGCGCCAGCAGCTCGAGAGGCGGTATCTCTGGAAACACCATATATTTT. Translating it yields CASSSRGGISGNTIYF.

Notes on this clone: A junction boundary mismatches the germline segment, possibly from a read error. The chain joins TRBV7-7 to TRBJ2-1, with 8 bases aligning to TRBD2. CDR1 is SSHAT and CDR2 is FNYEAQ in the germline V gene (reference sequence). The CDR3 totals 15 residues. The CDR3 DNA follows: TGTGCTAGCAGCTCCGGGGGGGGATCCTACAATGAGCAGTTCTTC. It encodes CASSSGGGSYNEQFF.

This CDR3 is CASSLRGSGELFF. CDR3 DNA sequence: TGTGCCAGCAGTTTGCGAGGTTCCGGGGAGCTGTTTTTT. This chain connects TRBV12-3 or TRBV12-4 to TRBJ2-2; no firm D call. The CDR3 spans 13 residues. The V end was cut by 3 bases, the J end by 6 bases, with 8 bases between.

The chain uses TRBV6-2 or TRBV6-3 and TRBJ2-1, with 14 bases lining up with TRBD2. This CDR3 comprises 18 residues. V trimming: 4 bases; J trimming: 3 bases; junction bases outside the gene matches: 8. CDR1 and CDR2 (germline): MNHEY, SVGEGT. The DNA for the CDR3 is TGTGCCAGCAGTTTCAGGACTAGCGGGAGGAGCTACTACAATGAGCAGTTCTTC. Amino acids: CASSFRTSGRSYYNEQFF.

The chain carries TRBV13 and TRBJ2-3; 8 positions match TRBD2. This CDR3 spans 18 amino acids. Losses at the gene ends were 0 bases for V and 1 base for J; bases not matched to a gene: 9. Germline lookup yields CDR1 PRHDT and CDR2 FYEKMQ (reference sequence). The CDR3 is CASSLGGLGRWGTDTQYF. The CDR3 DNA reads as TGTGCCAGCAGCTTAGGGGGACTAGGCCGTTGGGGCACAGATACGCAGTATTTT.

The chain employs TRBV18 and TRBJ1-4; the match to TRBD1 covers 8 bases. The CDR3 covers 13 residues. Germline CDR1 is KGHSH and CDR2 is LQKENI. V gave up 6 bases and J gave up 8 bases; unmatched junction bases: 5. As DNA, the CDR3 is TGTGCCAGCTCGCCAGGGGGCGACGAAAAACTGTTTTTT. Protein sequence: CASSPGGDEKLFF.

The V gene is TRBV7-2, the J gene TRBJ2-2, with unresolved D. Per germline, CDR1 SGHTA and CDR2 FQGNSA. This CDR3 has 13 amino acids. Deletions cut 6 bases from V and 7 bases from J, with 12 bases between. The CDR3 nucleotides read TGTGCCAGCAGTTTTAGCCTTGGCGGGGAGCTGTTTTTT. This encodes CASSFSLGGELFF.

The chain has TRBV2 and TRBJ1-1; a possible D gene is TRBD1 (6 bases). Germline CDR1 reads SNHLY; CDR2 reads FYNNEI. The ends were cut back, 6 bases at V and 4 bases at J, with 12 bases in the middle. This CDR3 has 13 residues. The CDR3 loop reads CASRPTGITEAFF. CDR3 DNA sequence: TGTGCCAGCAGGCCCACAGGGATCACTGAAGCTTTCTTT.

This clone showed up just once. This sequence joins TRBV9 and TRBJ1-6, with D maybe TRBD1 (5 bases). Germline values: CDR1 SGDLS, CDR2 YYNGEE. This CDR3 spans 14 amino acids. The ends were cut back, 0 bases at V and 10 bases at J, with 11 bases in the middle. The CDR3 bases are TGTGCCAGCAGCGTAGCCAGGGATGGATCACCCCTCCACTTT. Its protein product is CASSVARDGSPLHF.

This chain connects TRBV6-1 to TRBJ1-1; a weak D match, TRBD1 (6 bases). Trimming cost V 10 bases and J 1 base, with 16 bases left between them. Looked up from germline, CDR1 is MNHNS and CDR2 is SASEGT. The CDR3 covers 14 residues. CDR3 region: CATQTGTKNTEAFF. The CDR3 DNA sequence: TGTGCCACGCAAACCGGGACAAAGAACACTGAAGCTTTCTTT.

A few counts support this clone. This chain joins TRBV6-2 or TRBV6-3 and TRBJ1-5; maybe TRBD1 (6 bases). Deletions cut 5 bases from V and 2 bases from J, with 13 bases between. The germline V gene has CDR1 MNHEY and CDR2 SVGEGT. The CDR3 spans 15 residues. The CDR3 protein is CASSPTGTGNQPQHF. CDR3 nucleotides: TGTGCCAGCAGTCCAACAGGGACCGGCAATCAGCCCCAGCATTTT.

The V and J genes are TRBV24-1 and TRBJ2-2; TRBD1 is a possible D gene (6 bases). Per germline, CDR1 KGHDR and CDR2 SFDVKD. Trimming pared 8 bases from V and 4 bases from J, leaving 10 bases between. CDR3 length equals 13 residues. CDR3 region: CATNGRGTGELFF. Written as DNA, the CDR3 is TGTGCCACCAATGGCAGGGGCACCGGGGAGCTGTTTTTT.

The chain uses TRBV7-9 and TRBJ1-6; TRBD1 might be the D (5 bases). V shed 1 base and J shed 0 bases, with 7 bases lying between them. Germline V gives CDR1 SEHNR, CDR2 FQNEAQ (reference sequence). CDR3 length: 16 residues. The CDR3 loop reads CASSLVRASYNSPLHF. CDR3 coding DNA: TGTGCCAGCAGCTTAGTCAGGGCCTCCTATAATTCACCCCTCCACTTT.